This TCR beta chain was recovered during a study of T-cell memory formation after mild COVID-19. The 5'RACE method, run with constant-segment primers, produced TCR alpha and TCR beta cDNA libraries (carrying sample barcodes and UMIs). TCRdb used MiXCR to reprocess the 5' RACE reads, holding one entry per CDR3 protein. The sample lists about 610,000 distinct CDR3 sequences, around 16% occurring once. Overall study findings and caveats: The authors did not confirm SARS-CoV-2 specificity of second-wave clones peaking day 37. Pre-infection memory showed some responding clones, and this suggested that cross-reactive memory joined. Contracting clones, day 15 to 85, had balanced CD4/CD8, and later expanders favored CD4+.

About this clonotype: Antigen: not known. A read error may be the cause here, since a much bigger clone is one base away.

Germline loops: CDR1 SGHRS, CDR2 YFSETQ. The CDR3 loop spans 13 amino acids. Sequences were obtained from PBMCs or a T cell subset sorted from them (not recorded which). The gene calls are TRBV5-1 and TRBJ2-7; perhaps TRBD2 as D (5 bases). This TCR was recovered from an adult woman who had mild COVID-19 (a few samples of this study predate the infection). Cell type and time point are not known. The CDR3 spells CASSLGESYEQCF. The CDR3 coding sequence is TGCGCCAGCAGCTTGGGGGAGTCCTACGAGCAGTGCTTC. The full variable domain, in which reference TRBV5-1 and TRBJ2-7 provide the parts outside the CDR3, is KAGVTQTPRYLIKTRGQQVTLSCSPISGHRSVSWYQQTPGQGLQFLFEYFSETQRNKGNFPGRFSGRQFSNSRSEMNVSTLELGDSALYLCASSLGESYEQCFGPGTRLTVT.